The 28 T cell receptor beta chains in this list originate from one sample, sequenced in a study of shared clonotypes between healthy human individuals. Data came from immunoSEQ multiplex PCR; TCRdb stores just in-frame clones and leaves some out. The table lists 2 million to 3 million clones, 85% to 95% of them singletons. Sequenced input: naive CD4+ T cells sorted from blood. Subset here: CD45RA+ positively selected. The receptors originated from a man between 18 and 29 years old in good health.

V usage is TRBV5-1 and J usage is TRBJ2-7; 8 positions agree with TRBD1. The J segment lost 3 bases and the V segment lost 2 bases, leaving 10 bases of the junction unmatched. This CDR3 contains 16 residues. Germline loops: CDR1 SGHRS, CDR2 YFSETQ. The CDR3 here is CASSLASGTGDYEQYF. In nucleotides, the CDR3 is TGCGCCAGCAGCTTAGCCTCCGGGACAGGAGACTACGAGCAGTACTTC.

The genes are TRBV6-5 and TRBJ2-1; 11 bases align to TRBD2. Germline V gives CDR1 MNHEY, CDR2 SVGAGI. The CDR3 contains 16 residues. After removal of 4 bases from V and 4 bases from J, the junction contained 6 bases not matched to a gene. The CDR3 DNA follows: TGTGCCAGCAGTTCTCAGACTAGCGGGGCATACAATGAGCAGTTCTTC. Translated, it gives CASSSQTSGAYNEQFF.

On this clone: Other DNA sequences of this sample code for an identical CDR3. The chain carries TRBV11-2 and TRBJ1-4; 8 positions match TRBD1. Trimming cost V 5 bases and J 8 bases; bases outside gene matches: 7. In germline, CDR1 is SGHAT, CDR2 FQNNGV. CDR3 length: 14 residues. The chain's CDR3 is CASSRQGAGEKLFF. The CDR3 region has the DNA TGTGCCAGCAGCCGCCAGGGGGCGGGGGAAAAACTGTTTTTT.

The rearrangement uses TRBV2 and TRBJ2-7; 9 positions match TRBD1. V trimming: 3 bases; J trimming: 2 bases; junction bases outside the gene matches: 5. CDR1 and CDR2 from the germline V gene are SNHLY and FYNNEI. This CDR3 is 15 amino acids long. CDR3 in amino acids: CASSEDRGWAYEQYF. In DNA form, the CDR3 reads TGTGCCAGCAGTGAGGACAGGGGATGGGCCTACGAGCAGTACTTC.

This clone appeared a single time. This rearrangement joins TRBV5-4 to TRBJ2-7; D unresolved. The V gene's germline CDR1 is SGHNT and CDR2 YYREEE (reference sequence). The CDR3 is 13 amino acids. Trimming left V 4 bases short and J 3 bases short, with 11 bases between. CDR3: CASSRKQSYEQYF. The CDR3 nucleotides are TGTGCCAGCAGCCGCAAACAGAGCTACGAGCAGTACTTC.

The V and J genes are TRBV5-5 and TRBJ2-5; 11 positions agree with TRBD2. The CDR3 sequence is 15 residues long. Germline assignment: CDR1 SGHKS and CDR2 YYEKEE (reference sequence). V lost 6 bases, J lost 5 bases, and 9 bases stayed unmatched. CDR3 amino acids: CASMISGGATETQYF. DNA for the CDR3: TGTGCCAGCATGATTAGCGGGGGGGCCACCGAGACCCAGTACTTC.

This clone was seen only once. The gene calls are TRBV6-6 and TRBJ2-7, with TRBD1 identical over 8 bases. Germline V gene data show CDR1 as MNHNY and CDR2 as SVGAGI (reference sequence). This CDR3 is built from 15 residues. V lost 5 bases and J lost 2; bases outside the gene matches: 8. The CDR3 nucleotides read TGTGCCAGCAGTCAAGGACAGGGCCCAACCTACGAGCAGTACTTC. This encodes CASSQGQGPTYEQYF.

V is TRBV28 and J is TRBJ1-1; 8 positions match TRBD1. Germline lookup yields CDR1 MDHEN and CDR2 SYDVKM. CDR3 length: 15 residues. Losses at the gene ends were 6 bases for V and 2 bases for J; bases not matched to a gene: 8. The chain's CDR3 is CASSRIGQGNTEAFF. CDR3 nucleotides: TGTGCCAGCAGCCGAATTGGACAGGGAAACACTGAAGCTTTCTTT.

The CDR3 sequence is CASSVWAGGIQETQYF. As DNA, the CDR3 is TGTGCCAGCAGCGTTTGGGCTGGGGGCATCCAAGAGACCCAGTACTTC. The chain links TRBV9 to TRBJ2-5, with D possibly matching TRBD1 (6 bases). V was pared by 2 bases and J by 1 base, with 15 bases between. This CDR3 is built from 16 residues. Germline V gene data show CDR1 as SGDLS and CDR2 as YYNGEE.

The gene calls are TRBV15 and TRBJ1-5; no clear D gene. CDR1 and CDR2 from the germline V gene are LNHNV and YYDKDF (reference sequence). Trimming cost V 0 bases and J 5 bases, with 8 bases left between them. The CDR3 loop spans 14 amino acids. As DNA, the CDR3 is TGTGCCACCAGCAGAGATCGCTGGGATCAGCCCCAGCATTTT. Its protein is CATSRDRWDQPQHF.

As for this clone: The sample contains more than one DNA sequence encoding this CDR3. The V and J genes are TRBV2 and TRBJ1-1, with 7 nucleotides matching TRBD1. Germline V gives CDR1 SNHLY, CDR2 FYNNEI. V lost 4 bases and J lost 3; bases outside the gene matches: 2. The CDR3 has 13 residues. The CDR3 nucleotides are TGTGCCAGCAGTGTCGACAGGGACACTGAAGCTTTCTTT. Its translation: CASSVDRDTEAFF. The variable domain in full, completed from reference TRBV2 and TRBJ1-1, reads EPEVTQTPSHQVTQMGQEVILRCVPISNHLYFYWYRQILGQKVEFLVSFYNNEISEKSEIFDDQFSVERPDGSNFTLKIRSTKLEDSAMYFCASSVDRDTEAFFGQGTRLTVV.

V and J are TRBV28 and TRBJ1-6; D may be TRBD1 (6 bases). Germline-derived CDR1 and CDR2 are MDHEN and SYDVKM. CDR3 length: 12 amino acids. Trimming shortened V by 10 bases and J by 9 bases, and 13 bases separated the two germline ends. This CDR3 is CATTGKGSPLHF. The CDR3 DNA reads TGTGCCACTACAGGGAAGGGTTCACCCCTCCACTTT. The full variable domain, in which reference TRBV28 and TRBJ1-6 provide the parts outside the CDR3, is DVKVTQSSRYLVKRTGEKVFLECVQDMDHENMFWYRQDPGLGLRLIYFSYDVKMKEKGDIPEGYSVSREKKERFSLILESASTNQTSMYLCATTGKGSPLHFGNGTRLTVT.

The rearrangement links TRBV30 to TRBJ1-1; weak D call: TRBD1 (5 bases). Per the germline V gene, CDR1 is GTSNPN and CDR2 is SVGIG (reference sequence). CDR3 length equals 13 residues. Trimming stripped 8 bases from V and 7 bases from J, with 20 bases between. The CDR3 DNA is TGTGCCGGTCGGAAGGGGATTCAAGGTGAAGCTTTCTTT. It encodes CAGRKGIQGEAFF.

CDR3: CAWSATGESGPNSPLHF. CDR3 in DNA: TGTGCCTGGAGTGCGACAGGGGAATCGGGACCCAATTCACCCCTCCACTTT. The chain links TRBV30 to TRBJ1-6, with 8 bases that match TRBD1. Germline V CDR1 and CDR2: GTSNPN, SVGIG (reference sequence). The CDR3 length is 17 residues. V shed 1 base, J shed 7 bases, and the junction held 12 bases outside the gene matches.

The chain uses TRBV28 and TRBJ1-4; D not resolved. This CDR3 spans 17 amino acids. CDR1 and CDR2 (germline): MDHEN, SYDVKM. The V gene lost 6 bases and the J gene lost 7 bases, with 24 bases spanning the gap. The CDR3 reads CASSPFSTRAVFEKLFF. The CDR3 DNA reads TGTGCCAGCAGCCCTTTTTCGACCCGGGCGGTTTTTGAAAAACTGTTTTTT.

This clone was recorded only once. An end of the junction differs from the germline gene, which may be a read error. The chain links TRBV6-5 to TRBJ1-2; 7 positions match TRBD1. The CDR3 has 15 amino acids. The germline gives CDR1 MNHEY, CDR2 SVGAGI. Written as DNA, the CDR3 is TGTGCCAGCAGTTACATGGCTGACAGGGACTACGGCTACACCTTC. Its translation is CASSYMADRDYGYTF.

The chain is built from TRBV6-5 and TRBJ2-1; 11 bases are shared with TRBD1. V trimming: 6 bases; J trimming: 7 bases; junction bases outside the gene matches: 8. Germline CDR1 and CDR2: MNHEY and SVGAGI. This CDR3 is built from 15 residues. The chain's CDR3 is CASRTGQGALNEQFF. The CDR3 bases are TGTGCCAGCAGAACAGGACAGGGGGCATTGAATGAGCAGTTCTTC.

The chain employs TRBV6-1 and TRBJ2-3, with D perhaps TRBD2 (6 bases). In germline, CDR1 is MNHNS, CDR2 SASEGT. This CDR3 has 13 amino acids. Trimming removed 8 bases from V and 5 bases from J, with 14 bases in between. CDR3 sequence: CASRGTNGDTQYF. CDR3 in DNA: TGTGCCAGCCGCGGGACGAATGGAGATACGCAGTATTTT.

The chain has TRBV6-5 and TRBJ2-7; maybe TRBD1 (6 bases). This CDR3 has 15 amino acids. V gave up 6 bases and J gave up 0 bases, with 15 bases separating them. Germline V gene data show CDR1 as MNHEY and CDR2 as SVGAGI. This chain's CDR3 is CASRTGLLSSYEQYF. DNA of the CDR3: TGTGCCAGCAGGACAGGACTGCTTAGCTCCTACGAGCAGTACTTC.

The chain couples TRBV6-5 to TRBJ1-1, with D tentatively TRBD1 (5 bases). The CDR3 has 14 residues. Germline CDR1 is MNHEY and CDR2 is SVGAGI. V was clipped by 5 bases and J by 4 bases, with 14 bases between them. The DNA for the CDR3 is TGTGCCAGCAGTCGCCGCAGGGAGGCCACTGAAGCTTTCTTT. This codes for CASSRRREATEAFF.

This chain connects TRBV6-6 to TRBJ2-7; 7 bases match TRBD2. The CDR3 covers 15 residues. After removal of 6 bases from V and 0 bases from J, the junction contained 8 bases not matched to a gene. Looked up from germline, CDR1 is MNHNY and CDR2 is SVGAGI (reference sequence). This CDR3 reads CASRGGGFSSYEQYF. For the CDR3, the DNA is TGTGCCAGCAGGGGCGGGGGATTTAGCTCCTACGAGCAGTACTTC.

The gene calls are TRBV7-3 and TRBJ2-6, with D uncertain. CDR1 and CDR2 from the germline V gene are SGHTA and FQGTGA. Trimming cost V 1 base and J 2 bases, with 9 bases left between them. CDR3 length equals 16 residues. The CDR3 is CASSLKPRAGANVLTF. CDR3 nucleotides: TGTGCCAGCAGCTTAAAGCCCCGCGCTGGGGCCAACGTCCTGACTTTC.

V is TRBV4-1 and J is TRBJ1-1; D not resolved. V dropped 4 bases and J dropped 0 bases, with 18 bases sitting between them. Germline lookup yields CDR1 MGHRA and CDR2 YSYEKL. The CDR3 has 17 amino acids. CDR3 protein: CASSLGLLGIMNTEAFF. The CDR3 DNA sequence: TGCGCCAGCAGCCTCGGTCTCTTAGGAATCATGAACACTGAAGCTTTCTTT.

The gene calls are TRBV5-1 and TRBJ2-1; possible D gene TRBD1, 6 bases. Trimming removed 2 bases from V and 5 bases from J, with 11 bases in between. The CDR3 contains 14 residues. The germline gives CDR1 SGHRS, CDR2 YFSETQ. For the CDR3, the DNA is TGCGCCAGCAGCTTTGGGGACACGAACAATGAGCAGTTCTTC. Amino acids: CASSFGDTNNEQFF.

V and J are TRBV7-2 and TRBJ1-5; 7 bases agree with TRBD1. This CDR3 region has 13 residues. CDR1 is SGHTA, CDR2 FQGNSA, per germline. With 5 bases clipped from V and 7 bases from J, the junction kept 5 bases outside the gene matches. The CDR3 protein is CASSSRQGQPQHF. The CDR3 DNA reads TGTGCCAGCAGCAGCCGACAGGGCCAGCCCCAGCATTTT.

CDR3 protein: CASRRGTSGYNEQFF. The CDR3 DNA sequence: TGTGCCAGCAGAAGGGGGACTAGCGGGTACAATGAGCAGTTCTTC. J is TRBJ2-1 and V is TRBV6-6; 12 nucleotides agree with TRBD2. The junction had 4 bases not matched to a gene; V was cut back by 6 bases and J by 4 bases. The CDR3 is 15 residues long. Germline V gene data show CDR1 as MNHNY and CDR2 as SVGAGI (reference sequence).

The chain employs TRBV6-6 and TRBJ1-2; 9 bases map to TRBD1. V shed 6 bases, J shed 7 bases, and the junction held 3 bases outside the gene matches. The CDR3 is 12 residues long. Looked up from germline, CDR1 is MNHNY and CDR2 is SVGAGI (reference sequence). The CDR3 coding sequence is TGTGCCAGCAGCTTACAGGGGGCTGGCTACACCTTC. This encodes CASSLQGAGYTF.

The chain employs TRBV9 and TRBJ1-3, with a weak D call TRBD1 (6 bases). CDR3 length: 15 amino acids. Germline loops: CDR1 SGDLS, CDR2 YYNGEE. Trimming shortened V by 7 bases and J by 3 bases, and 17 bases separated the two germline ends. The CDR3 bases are TGTGCCAGCTCATCAGACAGGACCCTTGGAAACACCATATATTTT. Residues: CASSSDRTLGNTIYF. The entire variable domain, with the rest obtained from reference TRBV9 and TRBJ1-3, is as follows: DSGVTQTPKHLITATGQRVTLRCSPRSGDLSVYWYQQSLDQGLQFLIQYYNGEERAKGNILERFSAQQFPDLHSELNLSSLELGDSALYFCASSSDRTLGNTIYFGEGSWLTVV.